A single sample is the source of the 25 T cell receptor beta chains below, sequenced in a study of cytomegalovirus exposure and HLA in healthy donors. Primers for the PCR totalled 60 Vbeta and 13 Jbeta. TCRdb keeps only in-frame clones here, not all; method: immunoSEQ multiplex PCR. In total, the table holds more than 100,000 clones. Sequenced sample: PBMCs. Every receptor here comes from a man aged 35-49 years in good health and CMV-seronegative.

J is TRBJ2-5 and V is TRBV7-2, with 9 bases lining up with TRBD2. The V gene end was trimmed by 8 bases and the J gene end by 5 bases; junction bases not matched to a gene: 12. The CDR3 is made up of 15 amino acids. In germline, CDR1 is SGHTA, CDR2 FQGNSA. This CDR3 reads CASSGGGGAGETQYF. Written as DNA, the CDR3 is TGTGCCAGCTCCGGCGGCGGGGGGGCCGGGGAGACCCAGTACTTC.

Written as DNA, the CDR3 is TGTGGGTCCCGGGTTCGAAACACCATATATTTT. Amino acids: CGSRVRNTIYF. The chain has TRBV30 and TRBJ1-3; D gene unclear. Per the germline V gene, CDR1 is GTSNPN and CDR2 is SVGIG (reference sequence). The CDR3 has 11 amino acids.

This rearrangement joins TRBV28 to TRBJ1-6, with 7 bases identical to TRBD1. This CDR3 has 14 residues. CDR1 and CDR2 from the germline V gene are MDHEN and SYDVKM. Germline trimming cut 5 bases from V and 4 bases from J; bases unmatched to any gene: 2. The CDR3 protein is CASSRQGYNSPLHF. The CDR3 region has the DNA TGTGCCAGCAGTCGACAGGGTTATAATTCACCCCTCCACTTT.

The chain joins TRBV7-2 to TRBJ1-2; 7 nucleotides line up with TRBD1. V dropped 2 bases and J dropped 4; count of bases not matched to a gene: 10. The CDR3 totals 16 residues. Germline V gene lookup returns CDR1 SGHTA and CDR2 FQGNSA. CDR3 DNA sequence: TGTGCCAGCAGCTTATACGCGACAGGGATTGGCTATGGCTACACCTTC. Translated: CASSLYATGIGYGYTF.

This rearrangement joins TRBV10-2 to TRBJ2-1; D is unresolved. Trimming took 0 bases from V and 9 from J, leaving 9 bases between them. CDR1 is WSHSY and CDR2 is SAAADI in the germline V gene. The CDR3 runs to 13 residues. CDR3 protein: CASSESVATEQFF. Written as DNA, the CDR3 is TGCGCCAGCAGTGAGTCTGTAGCAACTGAGCAGTTCTTC.

This chain connects TRBV7-9 to TRBJ2-5; 7 bases are shared with TRBD2. Trimming removed 3 bases from V and 4 bases from J; junction bases left unmatched: 5. The CDR3 loop spans 14 amino acids. The germline gives CDR1 SEHNR, CDR2 FQNEAQ (reference sequence). CDR3 region: CASSFVGGSETQYF. The CDR3 DNA reads as TGTGCCAGCAGCTTTGTGGGAGGGTCAGAGACCCAGTACTTC.

The rearrangement links TRBV11-2 to TRBJ2-2; D is possibly TRBD1 (5 bases). With 1 base removed from V and 4 bases from J, the gap between germline ends came to 10 bases. Looked up from germline, CDR1 is SGHAT and CDR2 is FQNNGV. There are 15 residues in the CDR3. CDR3 protein: CASSLAAGPTGELFF. In nucleotides, the CDR3 is TGTGCCAGCAGCTTAGCTGCAGGGCCCACCGGGGAGCTGTTTTTT.

The gene calls are TRBV6-6 and TRBJ2-2, with a weak D call TRBD1 (6 bases). From germline, CDR1 is MNHNY and CDR2 SVGAGI (reference sequence). V dropped 6 bases and J dropped 2 bases, with 10 bases sitting between them. The CDR3 totals 14 residues. The CDR3 sequence: CASRGQINTGELFF. CDR3 nucleotides: TGTGCCAGCAGAGGACAGATTAACACCGGGGAGCTGTTTTTT.

The rearrangement joins TRBV28 to TRBJ2-6; TRBD1 matches 11 bases. The CDR3 length is 18 residues. The germline V gene encodes CDR1 MDHEN and CDR2 SYDVKM. The ends lost 1 base at V and 2 bases at J; junction bases unmatched: 4. The CDR3 spells CASSLYGQGAAGANVLTF. As DNA, the CDR3 is TGTGCCAGCAGTTTATACGGACAGGGGGCGGCTGGGGCCAACGTCCTGACTTTC.

The V gene is TRBV29-1, the J gene TRBJ1-3, with unresolved D. This CDR3 is built from 13 residues. The V end was cut by 3 bases, the J end by 0 bases, with 6 bases between. Germline CDR1 SQVTM, CDR2 ANQGSEA. The CDR3 sequence: CSVDEPSGNTIYF. As DNA, the CDR3 is TGCAGCGTTGATGAGCCCTCTGGAAACACCATATATTTT.

Concerning this clone: Other DNA sequences of this sample code for an identical CDR3. The chain is built from TRBV6-1 and TRBJ1-5; 7 nucleotides agree with TRBD1. Looked up from germline, CDR1 is MNHNS and CDR2 is SASEGT. V trimming: 4 bases; J trimming: 4 bases; junction bases outside the gene matches: 1. This CDR3 comprises 13 residues. DNA for the CDR3: TGTGCCAGCAGTGTACAGGGGAATCAGCCCCAGCATTTT. Protein sequence: CASSVQGNQPQHF.

CDR3 bases: TGTGCCAGCCATCCGACCGGGACAGCCGATAACTATGGCTACACCTTC. Protein product: CASHPTGTADNYGYTF. V is TRBV19 and J is TRBJ1-2, with 7 bases identical to TRBD1. Germline V CDR1 and CDR2: LNHDA, SQIVND (reference sequence). CDR3 length equals 16 residues. V lost 9 bases to trimming and J lost 1 base; unmatched junction nucleotides: 14.

The DNA of the CDR3 is TGTGCCAGCAGACAAACCAACACCGGGGAGCTGTTTTTT. The encoded protein is CASRQTNTGELFF. The chain couples TRBV7-8 to TRBJ2-2, with unresolved D. V lost 6 bases and J 2 bases, leaving 7 bases between the germline ends. This CDR3 is 13 amino acids long. Looked up from germline, CDR1 is SGHVS and CDR2 is FQNEAQ. The variable domain in full, completed from reference TRBV7-8 and TRBJ2-2, reads GAGVSQSPRYKVAKRGQDVALRCDPISGHVSLFWYQQALGQGPEFLTYFQNEAQLDKSGLPSDRFFAERPEGSVSTLKIQRTQQEDSAVYLCASRQTNTGELFFGEGSRLTVL.

The rearrangement links TRBV28 to TRBJ2-7; TRBD2 matches at 14 bases. The CDR3 covers 21 residues. V was clipped by 5 bases and J by 1 base; unmatched bases: 19. Germline assignment: CDR1 MDHEN and CDR2 SYDVKM. This chain's CDR3 is CASSPSIIRTSGRPKSYEQYF. CDR3 coding DNA: TGTGCCAGCAGTCCTTCGATAATTAGGACTAGCGGGAGGCCTAAATCCTACGAGCAGTACTTC. The whole variable domain, filled in from reference TRBV28 and TRBJ2-7, reads DVKVTQSSRYLVKRTGEKVFLECVQDMDHENMFWYRQDPGLGLRLIYFSYDVKMKEKGDIPEGYSVSREKKERFSLILESASTNQTSMYLCASSPSIIRTSGRPKSYEQYFGPGTRLTVT.

V usage is TRBV7-2 and J usage is TRBJ1-1; D unclear. V lost 5 bases and J 1 base, leaving 8 bases between the germline ends. The CDR3 extends over 13 amino acids. Germline CDR1 SGHTA, CDR2 FQGNSA. CDR3 sequence: CASSPIRNTEAFF. In DNA, the CDR3 is TGTGCCAGCAGCCCGATCAGGAACACTGAAGCTTTCTTT.

The chain carries TRBV5-6 and TRBJ1-5, with a possible D match to TRBD1 (6 bases). Trimming removed 5 bases from V and 2 bases from J, with 14 bases in between. The CDR3 has 15 amino acids. In germline, CDR1 is SGHDT, CDR2 YYEEEE. CDR3 sequence: CASRRRQAGNQPQHF. In DNA form, the CDR3 reads TGTGCCAGCAGGAGAAGACAGGCTGGCAATCAGCCCCAGCATTTT.

The chain combines TRBV27 with TRBJ2-7; 14 bases align to TRBD2. V dropped 2 bases and J dropped 4; count of bases not matched to a gene: 7. Germline V gives CDR1 MNHEY, CDR2 SMNVEV (reference sequence). The CDR3 spans 17 residues. In DNA form, the CDR3 reads TGTGCCAGCAGTTTAATCGGGACTAGCGGGAGCAAATACGAGCAGTACTTC. Amino acids: CASSLIGTSGSKYEQYF.

CDR3 sequence: CASSFFFPREAPPNYGYTF. The CDR3 nucleotides are TGTGCCAGCAGCTTTTTTTTCCCACGGGAGGCACCACCTAACTATGGCTACACCTTC. The chain is built from TRBV13 and TRBJ1-2; D is unclear. CDR1 is PRHDT and CDR2 is FYEKMQ in the germline V gene (reference sequence). V lost 3 bases and J lost 0, with 23 bases in between. The CDR3 spans 19 residues. The whole variable domain, filled in from reference TRBV13 and TRBJ1-2, reads AAGVIQSPRHLIKEKRETATLKCYPIPRHDTVYWYQQGPGQDPQFLISFYEKMQSDKGSIPDRFSAQQFSDYHSELNMSSLELGDSALYFCASSFFFPREAPPNYGYTFGSGTRLTVV.

The rearrangement links TRBV4-3 to TRBJ1-6, with D perhaps TRBD1 (6 bases). CDR1 and CDR2 (germline): LGHNA, YSLEER. The germline V and J ends were trimmed by 0 bases and 7 bases, with 10 bases remaining between them. The CDR3 spans 15 residues. CDR3 sequence: CASSQEERGNSPLHF. In DNA form, the CDR3 reads TGCGCCAGCAGCCAAGAGGAGAGGGGGAATTCACCCCTCCACTTT.

The CDR3 DNA follows: TGTGCCAGCAGCTTAGTGGGGGGAACTGGGGCCAACGTCCTGACTTTC. This codes for CASSLVGGTGANVLTF. V usage is TRBV7-2 and J usage is TRBJ2-6; possibly TRBD2 for D (6 bases). Germline V gives CDR1 SGHTA, CDR2 FQGNSA. The CDR3 runs 16 residues. Deletions cut 1 base from V and 2 bases from J, with 9 bases between.

This chain connects TRBV19 to TRBJ2-5; the match to TRBD2 covers 9 bases. The J call could be wrong; TRBJ2-7 is a better fit for the DNA end. Germline V CDR1 and CDR2: LNHDA, SQIVND (reference sequence). The length of the CDR3 is 16 residues. CDR3 sequence: CASSISSGRSSYEQYF. The CDR3 bases are TGTGCCAGTAGTATATCCAGCGGGAGGTCGTCCTACGAGCAGTACTTC.

V gene TRBV4-2 combines with J gene TRBJ1-2; D is possibly TRBD1 (5 bases). This CDR3 is 12 amino acids long. Trimming took 3 bases from V and 6 from J, leaving 8 bases between them. Germline-derived CDR1 and CDR2 are LGHNA and YNFKEQ. The CDR3 protein is CASSQARDGYTF. The CDR3 bases are TGTGCCAGCAGCCAGGCCAGGGATGGCTACACCTTC.

V is TRBV11-3 and J is TRBJ2-1, with a tentative D call TRBD1 (6 bases). Germline V gene lookup returns CDR1 SGHNT and CDR2 YENEEA. The CDR3 runs to 16 residues. With 5 bases removed from V and 0 bases from J, the gap between germline ends came to 14 bases. DNA of the CDR3: TGTGCCAGCAGCAAAGGGGGATGGAGCTCCTACAATGAGCAGTTCTTC. It is translated as CASSKGGWSSYNEQFF.

V gene TRBV7-9 combines with J gene TRBJ1-2; a weak D match, TRBD1 (5 bases). The CDR3 length is 13 residues. Germline lookup yields CDR1 SEHNR and CDR2 FQNEAQ (reference sequence). V lost 4 bases and J lost 5, with 11 bases in between. CDR3 protein: CASSSGHQYGYTF. The CDR3 bases are TGTGCCAGCAGCTCAGGACACCAGTATGGCTACACCTTC.

V gene TRBV6-5 combines with J gene TRBJ1-3; 7 bases fit TRBD1. After removal of 4 bases from V and 4 bases from J, the junction contained 7 bases not matched to a gene. From germline, CDR1 is MNHEY and CDR2 SVGAGI. CDR3 length: 15 residues. Here the CDR3 DNA reads TGTGCCAGCAGTTCGCCCCGGACAGGAGGAAACACCATATATTTT. Translation gives CASSSPRTGGNTIYF.